Listed below are T cell receptor beta chains from one sample, sequenced in a study of T cell responses to AZD1222 COVID-19 vaccine. Here immunoSEQ multiplex PCR was the method, and the copy in TCRdb shows in-frame clones only, minus some. This table holds about 100,000 clones, 85% to 95% found once. This material consisted of peripheral blood, taken on day 0 of AZD1222 vaccination. The source of these receptors is an adult in good health. CDR3s include the opening cysteine and the closing phenylalanine or tryptophan. D genes are given only for firm matches. Expanded clones are given a class, and other clones once, few, many or no size at all.

CDR3,DNA,J,length,size,D,V
CASSPWAGEGQPQHF,TGTGCCAGCAGCCCCTGGGCAGGGGAAGGACAGCCCCAGCATTTT,TRBJ1-5,15,few,-,TRBV27
CASRKTTFYEQYF,TGTGCCAGCAGAAAGACTACCTTCTACGAGCAGTACTTC,TRBJ2-7,13,once,-,TRBV27
CASSLGREDSPLHF,TGCGCCAGCAGCTTGGGCAGGGAGGACTCACCCCTCCACTTT,TRBJ1-6,14,-,-,TRBV5-1
CASSSLGGMAGGPYEQYF,TGTGCCAGCAGTTCCCTGGGGGGGATGGCGGGAGGCCCCTACGAGCAGTACTTC,TRBJ2-7,18,-,TRBD2,TRBV28
CASSTPPDTQYF,TGTGCCAGCAGCACGCCGCCAGATACGCAGTATTTT,TRBJ2-3,12,-,-,TRBV7-3
CSVEGQGVLLRYNEQFF,TGCAGCGTTGAGGGACAGGGCGTATTACTAAGATACAATGAGCAGTTCTTC,TRBJ2-1,17,-,TRBD1,TRBV29-1
CASSPGLGEQYF,TGTGCCAGTAGTCCCGGGCTGGGGGAGCAGTACTTC,TRBJ2-7,12,few,-,TRBV19
CSVRVYNEQFF,TGCAGCGTTCGTGTTTACAATGAGCAGTTCTTC,TRBJ2-1,11,-,-,TRBV29-1
CASKYGSPADTQYF,TGCGCCAGCAAATACGGGAGTCCCGCAGATACGCAGTATTTT,TRBJ2-3,14,once,-,TRBV5-1
CASSDPSAVLTDTQYF,TGTGCCAGCAGCGACCCTAGCGCCGTATTAACAGATACGCAGTATTTT,TRBJ2-3,16,once,-,TRBV7-9
CASSQGAAGVGTDTQYF,TGTGCCAGCAGCCAAGGAGCGGCGGGAGTAGGGACAGATACGCAGTATTTT,TRBJ2-3,17,-,TRBD2,TRBV4-2
CASSLAGGNTIYF,TGCGCCAGCAGCTTGGCCGGTGGAAACACCATATATTTT,TRBJ1-3,13,-,-,TRBV5-1
CASSLGGRVEAFF,TGTGCCAGCAGCTTAGGGGGACGAGTTGAAGCTTTCTTT,TRBJ1-1,13,-,-,TRBV7-8
CASSKTGGSSGELFF,TGCGCCAGCAGTAAGACAGGGGGATCTTCCGGGGAGCTGTTTTTT,TRBJ2-2,15,once,TRBD1,TRBV5-1
CSVSTGETQYF,TGCAGCGTTTCCACTGGAGAGACCCAGTACTTC,TRBJ2-5,11,-,-,TRBV29-1
CASSQGGGETQYF,TGTGCCAGCAGCCAAGGGGGAGGAGAGACCCAGTACTTC,TRBJ2-5,13,-,-,TRBV4-2
CASSGGPSTDTQYF,TGTGCCAGCAGTGGCGGCCCTAGCACAGATACGCAGTATTTT,TRBJ2-3,14,-,-,TRBV2
CATSLGGGAEGNQPQHF,TGTGCCACCAGCCTGGGGGGAGGGGCGGAGGGCAATCAGCCCCAGCATTTT,TRBJ1-5,17,-,-,TRBV24-1
CASSANQETQYF,TGTGCCAGCAGCGCAAACCAAGAGACCCAGTACTTC,TRBJ2-5,12,-,-,TRBV9
CSVRGTFYGYTF,TGCAGCGTTCGGGGGACCTTCTATGGCTACACCTTC,TRBJ1-2,12,-,-,TRBV29-1
CASSLAGGTVAYEQYF,TGTGCCAGCAGCTTAGCGGGGGGGACGGTAGCCTACGAGCAGTACTTC,TRBJ2-7,16,-,TRBD2,TRBV7-9
CASTARTDTQYF,TGTGCCAGCACGGCCCGCACAGATACGCAGTATTTT,TRBJ2-3,12,-,-,TRBV7-9
CASSESLAKETQYF,TGTGCCAGCAGTGAATCCCTAGCGAAAGAGACCCAGTACTTC,TRBJ2-5,14,-,-,TRBV2
CATSRERLAGGGEYEQYF,TGTGCCACCAGCAGAGAAAGACTAGCGGGAGGTGGGGAGTACGAGCAGTACTTC,TRBJ2-7,18,-,TRBD2,TRBV15
CASRFEGAVQPQHF,TGTGCCAGTAGATTTGAGGGGGCGGTTCAGCCCCAGCATTTT,TRBJ1-5,14,-,TRBD1,TRBV19
CATGPTTGTEAFF,TGTGCCACCGGTCCTACCACCGGAACTGAAGCTTTCTTT,TRBJ1-1,13,-,-,TRBV5-5
CASSGDTNYGYTF,TGTGCCAGCAGCGGGGACACCAACTATGGCTACACCTTC,TRBJ1-2,13,-,-,TRBV5-4